This TCR beta chain was recovered during a study of T cells in Graves' hyperthyroidism and ophthalmopathy. With duration under 3 months, ophthalmopathy was active: Clinical Activity Score at least 3, NOSPECS at least 4. Diagnosing involved the use of clinical symptoms, serum thyroxine and TRAb, thyroid ultrasound and orbital computed tomography. This clonotype was seen a few times. Researchers amplified the TCR beta CDR3 regions from RNA transcripts. Initially, a first-round RT-PCR of the TCR CDR3 employed the HTBI primer set. From the multiplex PCR reads, TCRdb called clonotypes with MiXCR, one entry per CDR3 protein. The sample shows hundreds of thousands of distinct CDR3 sequences, 14% of them seen only once. The source is a woman between 45 and 60 years old with Graves' ophthalmopathy. The sequencing input was blood.

For the CDR3, the DNA is TGCGCCAGCAGCTTTATCGGTCGTTCGGAGGCCCTGAACACTGAAGCTTTCTTT. Amino acid sequence: CASSFIGRSEALNTEAFF. This rearrangement joins TRBV5-1 to TRBJ1-1, with D hard to call. The CDR3 extends over 18 amino acids. Germline V gene lookup returns CDR1 SGHRS and CDR2 YFSETQ. The V end was cut by 2 bases, the J end by 0 bases, with 20 bases between.